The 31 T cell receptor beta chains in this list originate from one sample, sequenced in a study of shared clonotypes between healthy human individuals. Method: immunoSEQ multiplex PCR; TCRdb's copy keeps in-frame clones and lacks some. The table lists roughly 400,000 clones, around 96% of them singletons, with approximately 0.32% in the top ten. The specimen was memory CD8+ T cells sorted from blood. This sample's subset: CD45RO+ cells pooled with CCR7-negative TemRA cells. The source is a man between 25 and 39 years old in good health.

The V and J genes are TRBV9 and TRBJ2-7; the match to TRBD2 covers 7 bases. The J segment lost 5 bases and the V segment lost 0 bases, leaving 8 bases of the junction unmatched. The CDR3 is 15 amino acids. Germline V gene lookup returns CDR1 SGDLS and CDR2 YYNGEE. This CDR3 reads CASSVGGGRVDEQYF. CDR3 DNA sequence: TGTGCCAGCAGCGTAGGAGGCGGGAGAGTAGACGAGCAGTACTTC.

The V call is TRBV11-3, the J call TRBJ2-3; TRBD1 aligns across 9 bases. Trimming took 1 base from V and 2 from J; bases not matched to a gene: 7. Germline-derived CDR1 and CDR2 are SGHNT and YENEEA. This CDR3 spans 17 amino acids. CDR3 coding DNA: TGTGCCAGCAGCTTAGGGGACAGGGTCGGATTCACAGATACGCAGTATTTT. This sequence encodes CASSLGDRVGFTDTQYF. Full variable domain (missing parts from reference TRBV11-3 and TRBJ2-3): EAGVVQSPRYKIIEKKQPVAFWCNPISGHNTLYWYLQNLGQGPELLIRYENEEAVDDSQLPKDRFSAERLKGVDSTLKIQPAELGDSAVYLCASSLGDRVGFTDTQYFGPGTRLTVL.

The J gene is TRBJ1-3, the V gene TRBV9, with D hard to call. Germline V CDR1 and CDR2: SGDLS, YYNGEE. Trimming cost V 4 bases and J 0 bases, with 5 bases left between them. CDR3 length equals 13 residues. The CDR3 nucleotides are TGTGCCAGCAGCCAAGACTCTGGAAACACCATATATTTT. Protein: CASSQDSGNTIYF.

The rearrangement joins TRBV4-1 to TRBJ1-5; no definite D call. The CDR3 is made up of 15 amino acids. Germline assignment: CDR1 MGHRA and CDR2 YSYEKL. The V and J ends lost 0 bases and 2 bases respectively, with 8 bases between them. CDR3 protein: CASSQEGEGNQPQHF. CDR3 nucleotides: TGCGCCAGCAGCCAAGAGGGCGAGGGCAATCAGCCCCAGCATTTT.

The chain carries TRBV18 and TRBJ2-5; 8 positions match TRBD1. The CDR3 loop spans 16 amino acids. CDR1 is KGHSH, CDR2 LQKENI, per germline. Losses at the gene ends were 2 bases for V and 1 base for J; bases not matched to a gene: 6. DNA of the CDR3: TGTGCCAGCTCACCATCGGACAGGGCCTGCCAAGAGACCCAGTACTTC. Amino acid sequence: CASSPSDRACQETQYF.

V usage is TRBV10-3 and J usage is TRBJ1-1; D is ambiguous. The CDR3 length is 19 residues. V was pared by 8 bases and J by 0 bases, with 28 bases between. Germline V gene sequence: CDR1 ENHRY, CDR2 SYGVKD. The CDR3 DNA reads TGTGCCATCGCAATATCCATCAACGCCCCCAGTTTGATGAACACTGAAGCTTTCTTT. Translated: CAIAISINAPSLMNTEAFF.

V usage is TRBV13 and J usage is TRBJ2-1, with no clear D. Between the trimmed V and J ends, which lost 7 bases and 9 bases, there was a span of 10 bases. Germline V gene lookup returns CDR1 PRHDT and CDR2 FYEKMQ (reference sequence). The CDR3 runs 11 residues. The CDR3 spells CASTAIGEQFF. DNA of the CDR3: TGTGCCAGCACAGCCATAGGTGAGCAGTTCTTC. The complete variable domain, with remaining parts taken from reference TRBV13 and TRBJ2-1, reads AAGVIQSPRHLIKEKRETATLKCYPIPRHDTVYWYQQGPGQDPQFLISFYEKMQSDKGSIPDRFSAQQFSDYHSELNMSSLELGDSALYFCASTAIGEQFFGPGTRLTVL.

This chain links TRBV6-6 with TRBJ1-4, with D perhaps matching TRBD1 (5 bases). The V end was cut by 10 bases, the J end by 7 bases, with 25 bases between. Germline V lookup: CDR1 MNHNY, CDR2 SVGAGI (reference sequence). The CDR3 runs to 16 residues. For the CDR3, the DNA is TGTGCCATCCGGGCGGGACTAGCGGGAGTTGGTGAAAAACTGTTTTTT. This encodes CAIRAGLAGVGEKLFF.

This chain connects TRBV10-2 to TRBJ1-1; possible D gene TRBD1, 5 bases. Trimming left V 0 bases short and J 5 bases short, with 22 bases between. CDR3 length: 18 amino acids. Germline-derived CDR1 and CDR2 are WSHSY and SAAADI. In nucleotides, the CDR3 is TGCGCCAGCAGTGAGTCGCTCGCGTCGAGAGGGGTTAAAACTGAAGCTTTCTTT. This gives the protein CASSESLASRGVKTEAFF.

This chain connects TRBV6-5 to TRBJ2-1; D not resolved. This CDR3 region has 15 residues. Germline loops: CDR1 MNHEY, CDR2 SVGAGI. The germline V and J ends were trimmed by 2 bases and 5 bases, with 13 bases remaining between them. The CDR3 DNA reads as TGTGCCAGCAGTTACCGGGCATTAACCGACAATGAGCAGTTCTTC. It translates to CASSYRALTDNEQFF.

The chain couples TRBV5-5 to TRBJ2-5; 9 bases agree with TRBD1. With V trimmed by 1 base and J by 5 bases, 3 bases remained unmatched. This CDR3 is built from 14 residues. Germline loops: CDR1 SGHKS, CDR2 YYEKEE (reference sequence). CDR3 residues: CASSLSGQGETQYF. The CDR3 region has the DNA TGTGCCAGCAGCTTGTCGGGACAGGGCGAGACCCAGTACTTC.

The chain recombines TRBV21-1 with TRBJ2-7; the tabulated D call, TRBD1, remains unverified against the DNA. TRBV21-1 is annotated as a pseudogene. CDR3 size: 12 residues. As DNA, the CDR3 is TGTGCCAGCAGCAAAGCCAGGGGCGAGCAGTACTTC. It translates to CASSKARGEQYF.

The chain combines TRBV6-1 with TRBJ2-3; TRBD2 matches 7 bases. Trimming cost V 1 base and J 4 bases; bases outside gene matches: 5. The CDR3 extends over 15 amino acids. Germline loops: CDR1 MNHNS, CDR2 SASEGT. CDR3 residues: CASSEGLAGADTQYF. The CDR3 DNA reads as TGTGCCAGCAGTGAAGGGTTGGCGGGGGCAGATACGCAGTATTTT.

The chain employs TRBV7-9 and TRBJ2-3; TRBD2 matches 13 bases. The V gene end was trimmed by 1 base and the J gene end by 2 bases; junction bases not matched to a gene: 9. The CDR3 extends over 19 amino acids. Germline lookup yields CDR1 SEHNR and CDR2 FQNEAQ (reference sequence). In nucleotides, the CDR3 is TGTGCCAGCAGCTTAGGCGAGACTAGCGGGAGGTCTCACACAGATACGCAGTATTTT. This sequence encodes CASSLGETSGRSHTDTQYF.

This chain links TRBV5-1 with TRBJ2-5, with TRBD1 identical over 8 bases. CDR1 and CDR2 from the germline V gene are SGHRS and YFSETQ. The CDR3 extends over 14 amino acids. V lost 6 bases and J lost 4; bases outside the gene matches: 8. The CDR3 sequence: CASTGGARVETQYF. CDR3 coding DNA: TGCGCCAGCACAGGGGGCGCAAGAGTAGAGACCCAGTACTTC.

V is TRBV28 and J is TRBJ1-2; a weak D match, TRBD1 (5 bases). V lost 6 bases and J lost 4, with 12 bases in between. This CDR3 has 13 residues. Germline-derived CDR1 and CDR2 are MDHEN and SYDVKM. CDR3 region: CASRSGGAYGYTF. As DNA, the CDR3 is TGTGCCAGCAGATCCGGTGGGGCCTATGGCTACACCTTC.

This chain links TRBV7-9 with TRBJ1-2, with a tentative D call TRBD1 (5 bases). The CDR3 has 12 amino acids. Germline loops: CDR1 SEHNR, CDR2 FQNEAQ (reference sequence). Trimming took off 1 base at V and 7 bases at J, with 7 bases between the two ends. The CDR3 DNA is TGTGCCAGCAGCTTAGACCAGGGTGGCTACACCTTC. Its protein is CASSLDQGGYTF.

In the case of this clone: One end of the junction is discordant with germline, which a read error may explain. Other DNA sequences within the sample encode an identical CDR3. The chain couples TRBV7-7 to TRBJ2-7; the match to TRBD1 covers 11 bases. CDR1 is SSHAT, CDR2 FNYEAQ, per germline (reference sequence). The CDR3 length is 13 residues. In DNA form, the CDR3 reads TGTGCTAGCAGCTTGGGACAGGGGGACGAGCAGTACTTC. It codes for CASSLGQGDEQYF.

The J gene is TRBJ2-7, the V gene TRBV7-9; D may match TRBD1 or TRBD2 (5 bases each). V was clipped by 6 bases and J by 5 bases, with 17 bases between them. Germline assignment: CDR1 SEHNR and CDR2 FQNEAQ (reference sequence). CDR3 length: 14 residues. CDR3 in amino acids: CASSFGGGFDEQYF. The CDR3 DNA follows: TGTGCCAGCAGTTTTGGTGGGGGATTCGACGAGCAGTACTTC.

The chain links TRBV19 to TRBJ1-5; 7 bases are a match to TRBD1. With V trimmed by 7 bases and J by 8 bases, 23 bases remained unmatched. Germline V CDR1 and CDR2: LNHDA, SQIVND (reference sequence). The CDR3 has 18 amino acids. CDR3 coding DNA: TGTGCCAGTAAGTACAGTGGACAGGCCCAGGTCAGGATGGAGCCCCAGCATTTT. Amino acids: CASKYSGQAQVRMEPQHF.

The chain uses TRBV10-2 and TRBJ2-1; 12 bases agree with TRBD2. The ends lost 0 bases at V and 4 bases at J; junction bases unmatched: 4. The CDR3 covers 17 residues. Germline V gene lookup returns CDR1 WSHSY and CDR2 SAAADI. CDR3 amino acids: CASSESASGRGYNEQFF. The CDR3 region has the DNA TGCGCCAGCAGTGAGTCGGCTAGCGGGAGGGGGTACAATGAGCAGTTCTTC.

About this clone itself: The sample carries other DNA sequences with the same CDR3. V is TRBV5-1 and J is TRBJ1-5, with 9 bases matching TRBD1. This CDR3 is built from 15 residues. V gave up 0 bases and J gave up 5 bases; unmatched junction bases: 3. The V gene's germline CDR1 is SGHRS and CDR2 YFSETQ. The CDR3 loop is CASSLGTGVDQPQHF. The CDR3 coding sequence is TGCGCCAGCAGCTTGGGGACAGGGGTAGATCAGCCCCAGCATTTT.

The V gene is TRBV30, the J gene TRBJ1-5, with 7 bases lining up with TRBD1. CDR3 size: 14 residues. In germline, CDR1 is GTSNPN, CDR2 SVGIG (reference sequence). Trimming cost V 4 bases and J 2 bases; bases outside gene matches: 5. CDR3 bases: TGTGCCTGGACCAAAACAGGGGGCAATCAGCCCCAGCATTTT. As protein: CAWTKTGGNQPQHF.

The CDR3 spells CASSLESYNEQFF. DNA of the CDR3: TGTGCCAGCAGCTTAGAGAGTTACAATGAGCAGTTCTTC. This sequence joins TRBV7-2 and TRBJ2-1; D unclear. The CDR3 spans 13 residues. Between the trimmed V and J ends, which lost 1 base and 4 bases, there was a span of 5 bases. Germline V lookup: CDR1 SGHTA, CDR2 FQGNSA.

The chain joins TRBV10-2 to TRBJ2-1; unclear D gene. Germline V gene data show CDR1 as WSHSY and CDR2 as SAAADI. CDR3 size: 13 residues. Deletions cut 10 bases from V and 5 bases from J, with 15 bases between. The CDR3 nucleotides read TGCGCCACCGAAGACGGGCGAGACAATGAGCAGTTCTTC. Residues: CATEDGRDNEQFF.

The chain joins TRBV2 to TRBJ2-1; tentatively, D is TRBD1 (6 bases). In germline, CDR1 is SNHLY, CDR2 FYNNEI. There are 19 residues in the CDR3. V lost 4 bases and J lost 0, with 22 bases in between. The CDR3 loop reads CASSGAGTRKLDSYNEQFF. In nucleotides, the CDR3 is TGTGCCAGCAGTGGGGCCGGGACACGTAAACTAGACTCCTACAATGAGCAGTTCTTC.

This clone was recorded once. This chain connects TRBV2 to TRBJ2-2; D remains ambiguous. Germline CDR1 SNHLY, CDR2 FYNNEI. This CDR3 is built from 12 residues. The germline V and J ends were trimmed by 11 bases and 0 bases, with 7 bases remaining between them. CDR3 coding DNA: TGTGCCGGACGGCCGAACACCGGGGAGCTGTTTTTT. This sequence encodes CAGRPNTGELFF.

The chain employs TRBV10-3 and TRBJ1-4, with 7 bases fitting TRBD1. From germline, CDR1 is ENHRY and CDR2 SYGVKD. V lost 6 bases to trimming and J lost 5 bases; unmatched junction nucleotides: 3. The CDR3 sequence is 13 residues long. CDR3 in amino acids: CAIRPGQNEKLFF. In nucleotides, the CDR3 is TGTGCCATCAGGCCGGGACAGAATGAAAAACTGTTTTTT.

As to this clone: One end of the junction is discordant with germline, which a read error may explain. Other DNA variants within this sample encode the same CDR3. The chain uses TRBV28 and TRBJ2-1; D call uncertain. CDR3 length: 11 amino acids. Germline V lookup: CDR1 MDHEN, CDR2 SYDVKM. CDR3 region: CASSPDNEQFF. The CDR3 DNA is TGTGCCAGCAGTCCCGACAACGAGCAGTTCTTC. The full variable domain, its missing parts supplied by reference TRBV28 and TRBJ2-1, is DVKVTQSSRYLVKRTGEKVFLECVQDMDHENMFWYRQDPGLGLRLIYFSYDVKMKEKGDIPEGYSVSREKKERFSLILESASTNQTSMYLCASSPDNEQFFGPGTRLTVL.

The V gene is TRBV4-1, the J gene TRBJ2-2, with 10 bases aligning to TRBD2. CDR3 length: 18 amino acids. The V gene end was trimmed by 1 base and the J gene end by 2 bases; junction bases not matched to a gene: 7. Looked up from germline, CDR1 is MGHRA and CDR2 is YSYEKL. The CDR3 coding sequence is TGCGCCAGCAGCCAAGTCCGCCTAGCGGGAGCAAACACCGGGGAGCTGTTTTTT. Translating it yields CASSQVRLAGANTGELFF.

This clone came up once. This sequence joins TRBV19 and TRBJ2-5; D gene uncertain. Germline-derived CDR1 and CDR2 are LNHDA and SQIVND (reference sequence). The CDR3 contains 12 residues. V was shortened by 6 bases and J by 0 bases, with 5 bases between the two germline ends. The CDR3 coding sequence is TGTGCCAGTAGCCGGGACCAAGAGACCCAGTACTTC. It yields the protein CASSRDQETQYF.